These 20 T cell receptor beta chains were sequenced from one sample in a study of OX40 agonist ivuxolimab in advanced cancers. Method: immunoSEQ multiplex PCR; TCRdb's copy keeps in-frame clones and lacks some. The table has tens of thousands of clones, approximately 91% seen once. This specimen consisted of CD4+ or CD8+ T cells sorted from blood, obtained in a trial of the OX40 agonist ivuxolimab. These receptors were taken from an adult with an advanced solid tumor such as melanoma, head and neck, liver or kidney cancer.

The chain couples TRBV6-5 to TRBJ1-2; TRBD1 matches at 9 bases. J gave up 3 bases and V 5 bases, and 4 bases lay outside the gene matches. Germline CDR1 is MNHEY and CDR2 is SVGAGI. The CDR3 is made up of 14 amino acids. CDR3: CASSEQGAYYGYTF. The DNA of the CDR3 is TGTGCCAGCAGTGAACAGGGGGCATACTATGGCTACACCTTC.

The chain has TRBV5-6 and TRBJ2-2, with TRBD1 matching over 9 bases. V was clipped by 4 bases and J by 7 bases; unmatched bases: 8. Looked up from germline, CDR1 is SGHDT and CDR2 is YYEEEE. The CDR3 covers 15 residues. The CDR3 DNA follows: TGTGCCAGCAGCCCCGGACAGGGGTATGGCGGGGAGCTGTTTTTT. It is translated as CASSPGQGYGGELFF.

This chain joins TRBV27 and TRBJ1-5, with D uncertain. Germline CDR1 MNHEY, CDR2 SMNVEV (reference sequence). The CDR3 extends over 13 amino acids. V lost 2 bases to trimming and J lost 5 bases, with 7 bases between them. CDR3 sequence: CASSLGLHQPQHF. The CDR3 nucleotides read TGTGCCAGCAGTTTAGGACTGCATCAGCCCCAGCATTTT.

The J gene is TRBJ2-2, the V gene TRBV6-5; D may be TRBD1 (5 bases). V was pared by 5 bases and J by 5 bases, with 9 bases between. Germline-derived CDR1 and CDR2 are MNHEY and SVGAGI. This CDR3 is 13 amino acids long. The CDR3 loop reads CASSISGTGELFF. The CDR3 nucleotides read TGTGCCAGCAGTATCTCAGGGACCGGGGAGCTGTTTTTT.

Written as DNA, the CDR3 is TGTGCCAGCCGCGGGCTCCCCGGTGGCAATCAGCCCCAGCATTTT. Protein product: CASRGLPGGNQPQHF. V and J are TRBV28 and TRBJ1-5, with D hard to call. Deletions cut 8 bases from V and 2 bases from J, with 16 bases between. Germline lookup yields CDR1 MDHEN and CDR2 SYDVKM. The CDR3 contains 15 residues.

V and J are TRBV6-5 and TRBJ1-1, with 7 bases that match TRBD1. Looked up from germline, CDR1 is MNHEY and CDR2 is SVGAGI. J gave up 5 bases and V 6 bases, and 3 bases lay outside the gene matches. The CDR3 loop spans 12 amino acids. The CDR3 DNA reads TGTGCCAGCAGCCCGGACAGGACTGAAGCTTTCTTT. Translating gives CASSPDRTEAFF.

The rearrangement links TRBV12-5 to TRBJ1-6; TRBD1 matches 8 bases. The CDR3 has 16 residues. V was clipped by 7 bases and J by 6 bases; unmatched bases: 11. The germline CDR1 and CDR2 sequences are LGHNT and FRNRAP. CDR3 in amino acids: CASATQTGVGNSPLHF. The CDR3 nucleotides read TGTGCTAGTGCCACCCAGACAGGGGTTGGTAATTCACCCCTCCACTTT.

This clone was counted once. DNA for the CDR3: TGCGCCAGCAGTGAGTCGCGGGGTTCTGAAGCTTTCTTT. This gives the protein CASSESRGSEAFF. The chain joins TRBV10-2 to TRBJ1-1; no clear D gene. The CDR3 sequence is 13 residues long. The germline V gene has CDR1 WSHSY and CDR2 SAAADI. V shed 0 bases and J shed 6 bases, with 8 bases lying between them.

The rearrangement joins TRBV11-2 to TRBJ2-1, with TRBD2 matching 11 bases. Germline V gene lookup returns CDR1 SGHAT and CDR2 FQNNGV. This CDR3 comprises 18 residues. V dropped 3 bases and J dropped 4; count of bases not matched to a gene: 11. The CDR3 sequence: CASSLSWLAGGRYNEQFF. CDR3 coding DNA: TGTGCCAGCAGCTTGAGCTGGCTAGCGGGGGGCCGATACAATGAGCAGTTCTTC. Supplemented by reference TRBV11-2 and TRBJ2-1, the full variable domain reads EAGVAQSPRYKIIEKRQSVAFWCNPISGHATLYWYQQILGQGPKLLIQFQNNGVVDDSQLPKDRFSAERLKGVDSTLKIQPAKLEDSAVYLCASSLSWLAGGRYNEQFFGPGTRLTVL.

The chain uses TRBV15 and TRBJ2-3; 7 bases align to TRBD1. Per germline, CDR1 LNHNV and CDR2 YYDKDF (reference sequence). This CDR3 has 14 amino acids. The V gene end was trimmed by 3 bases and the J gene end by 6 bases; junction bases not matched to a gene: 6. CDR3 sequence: CATSRTGSRDTQYF. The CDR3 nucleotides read TGTGCCACCAGCAGGACAGGGAGTCGGGATACGCAGTATTTT.

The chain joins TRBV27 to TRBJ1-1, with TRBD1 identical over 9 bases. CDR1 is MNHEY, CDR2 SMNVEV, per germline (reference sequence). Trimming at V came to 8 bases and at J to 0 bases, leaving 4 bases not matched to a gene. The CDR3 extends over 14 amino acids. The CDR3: CASRTGDLNTEAFF. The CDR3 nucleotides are TGTGCCAGCCGGACAGGGGATTTGAACACTGAAGCTTTCTTT.

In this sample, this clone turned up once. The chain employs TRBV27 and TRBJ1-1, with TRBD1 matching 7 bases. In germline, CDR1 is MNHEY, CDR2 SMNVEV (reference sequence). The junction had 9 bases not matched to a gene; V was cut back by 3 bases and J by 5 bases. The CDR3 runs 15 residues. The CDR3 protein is CASSLGEGAGTEAFF. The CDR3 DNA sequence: TGTGCCAGCAGTTTGGGGGAGGGGGCTGGGACTGAAGCTTTCTTT.

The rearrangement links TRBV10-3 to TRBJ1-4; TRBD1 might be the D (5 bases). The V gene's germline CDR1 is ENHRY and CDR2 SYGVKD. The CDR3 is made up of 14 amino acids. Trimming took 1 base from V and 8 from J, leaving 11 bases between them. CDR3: CAISEFGGGEKLFF. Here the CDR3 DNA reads TGTGCCATCAGTGAGTTCGGGGGTGGCGAAAAACTGTTTTTT.

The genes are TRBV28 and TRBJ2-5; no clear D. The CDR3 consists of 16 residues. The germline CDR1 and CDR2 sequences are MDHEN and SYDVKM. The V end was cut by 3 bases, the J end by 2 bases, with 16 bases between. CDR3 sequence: CASSLRLDPEQETQYF. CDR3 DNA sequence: TGTGCCAGCAGTTTGCGCCTGGACCCTGAACAAGAGACCCAGTACTTC.

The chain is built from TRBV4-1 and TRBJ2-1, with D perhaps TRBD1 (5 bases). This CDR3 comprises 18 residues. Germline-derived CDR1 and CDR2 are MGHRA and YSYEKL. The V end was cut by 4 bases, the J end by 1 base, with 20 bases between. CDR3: CASSPPGAGSFSYNEQFF. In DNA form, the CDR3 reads TGCGCCAGCAGCCCCCCTGGGGCAGGTTCGTTTTCCTACAATGAGCAGTTCTTC.

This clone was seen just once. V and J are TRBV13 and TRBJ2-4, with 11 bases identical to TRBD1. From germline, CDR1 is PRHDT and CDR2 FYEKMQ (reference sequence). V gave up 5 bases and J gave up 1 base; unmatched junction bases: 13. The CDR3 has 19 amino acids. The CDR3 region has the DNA TGTGCCAGCAGCGTCGCCCTAGGACAGGGGGCTACGGCCAAAAACATTCAGTACTTC. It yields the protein CASSVALGQGATAKNIQYF.

CDR3 sequence: CASSSGELRQFF. CDR3 nucleotides: TGTGCCAGCAGCTCCGGGGAACTGCGGCAGTTCTTC. V gene TRBV7-8 combines with J gene TRBJ2-1; D may be TRBD2 (5 bases). Germline V lookup: CDR1 SGHVS, CDR2 FQNEAQ. The CDR3 covers 12 residues. V was pared by 4 bases and J by 12 bases, with 13 bases between.

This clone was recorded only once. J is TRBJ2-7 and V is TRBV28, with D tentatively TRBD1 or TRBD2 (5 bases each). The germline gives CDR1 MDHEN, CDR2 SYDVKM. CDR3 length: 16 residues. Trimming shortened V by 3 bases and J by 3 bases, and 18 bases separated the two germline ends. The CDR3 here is CASSFTHGARGYEQYV. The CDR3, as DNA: TGTGCCAGCAGTTTTACACACGGGGCCCGGGGCTACGAGCAGTACGTC.

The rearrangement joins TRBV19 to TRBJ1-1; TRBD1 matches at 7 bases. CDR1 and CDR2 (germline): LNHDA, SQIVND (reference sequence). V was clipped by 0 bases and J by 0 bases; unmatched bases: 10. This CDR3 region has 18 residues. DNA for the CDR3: TGTGCCAGTAGTATAGATCGATACAGGGGCCCTTTGAACACTGAAGCTTTCTTT. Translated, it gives CASSIDRYRGPLNTEAFF.

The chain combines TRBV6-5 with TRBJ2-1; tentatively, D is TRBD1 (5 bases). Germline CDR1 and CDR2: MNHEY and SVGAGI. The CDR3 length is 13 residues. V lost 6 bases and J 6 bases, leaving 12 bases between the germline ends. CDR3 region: CASSPGRVNEQFF. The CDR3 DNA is TGTGCCAGCAGCCCCGGCAGGGTCAATGAGCAGTTCTTC.